Listed below are T cell receptor beta chains from one sample, sequenced in a study of beta chain features in type 1 diabetes. The protocol was immunoSEQ multiplex PCR, while the TCRdb copy is restricted to in-frame clones and leaves out a portion. The table has some 360,000 clones, around 20% seen once. What was sequenced was naive CD4+ T cells from blood. The receptors shown here come from a woman aged 18 to 35 in good health. The CDR3 runs from the conserved cysteine through the conserved F or W. D genes are given only for firm matches. Not every row has a clone size; where given, it reads once, few, many or a size class.

D	size	V	J	CDR3	DNA
-	-	TRBV7-9	TRBJ1-2	CASSSGTSIYGYTF	TGTGCCAGCAGCTCTGGGACTTCGATCTATGGCTACACCTTC
-	few	TRBV6-5	TRBJ2-7	CASSYSRTVYEQYF	TGTGCCAGCAGTTACTCAAGGACAGTCTACGAGCAGTACTTC
-	-	TRBV19	TRBJ1-1	CASSSMKGAMTEAFF	TGTGCCAGTAGTAGTATGAAGGGAGCTATGACTGAAGCTTTCTTT
TRBD1	few	TRBV5-1	TRBJ2-5	CASSTDRAETQYF	TGCGCCAGCAGCACGGACAGGGCAGAGACCCAGTACTTC
-	-	TRBV25-1	TRBJ2-2	CASSDSNTGELFF	TGTGCCAGCAGTGATAGCAACACCGGGGAGCTGTTTTTT
TRBD2	-	TRBV9	TRBJ2-1	CASRRTSGGLYNEQFF	TGTGCCAGCCGACGGACTAGCGGGGGGCTCTACAATGAGCAGTTCTTC
-	few	TRBV6-6	TRBJ1-2	CASSLSTPPGGYTF	TGTGCCAGCAGTTTATCGACGCCACCGGGAGGCTACACCTTC
-	few	TRBV6-5	TRBJ1-4	CASSYSGVGGLFF	TGTGCCAGCAGTTACTCAGGGGTCGGGGGACTGTTTTTT
-	-	TRBV4-1	TRBJ2-1	CASSHLSGDEQFF	TGCGCCAGCAGCCACCTATCCGGGGATGAGCAGTTCTTC
TRBD1	-	TRBV19	TRBJ2-5	CASRGQDQETQYF	TGTGCCAGTAGGGGACAGGACCAAGAGACCCAGTACTTC
-	-	TRBV9	TRBJ1-1	CASSAYRENTEAFF	TGTGCCAGCAGCGCCTACAGGGAGAACACTGAAGCTTTCTTT
-	-	TRBV6-1	TRBJ2-7	CASRGAPSYEQYF	TGTGCCAGCAGGGGAGCCCCGAGCTACGAGCAGTACTTC
TRBD2	few	TRBV7-2	TRBJ2-5	CASSPTLAGETQYF	TGTGCCAGCAGCCCAACTTTAGCGGGGGAGACCCAGTACTTC
-	few	TRBV7-9	TRBJ2-1	CASSLGGDLAEEQFF	TGTGCCAGCAGCTTAGGGGGAGACTTAGCGGAGGAGCAGTTCTTC
-	few	TRBV29-1	TRBJ1-2	CSVTTEGGLGYTF	TGCAGCGTAACGACGGAAGGAGGTCTGGGCTACACCTTC
TRBD2	-	TRBV29-1	TRBJ2-7	CSVEAGTYEQYF	TGCAGCGTCGAAGCGGGAACCTACGAGCAGTACTTC
-	-	TRBV6-5	TRBJ2-1	CASSAPGLAYNEQFF	TGTGCCAGCAGTGCGCCGGGACTTGCCTACAATGAGCAGTTCTTC
-	-	TRBV30	TRBJ1-1	CAWERQEVNTEAFF	TGTGCCTGGGAACGGCAGGAGGTGAACACTGAAGCTTTCTTT
-	few	TRBV10-3	TRBJ1-1	CAITSRVGAGEAFF	TGTGCCATCACCTCTCGAGTAGGGGCCGGTGAAGCTTTCTTT
-	few	TRBV20-1	TRBJ2-4	CSQKGYDIQYF	TGCAGTCAAAAGGGGTATGACATTCAGTACTTC
-	few	TRBV30	TRBJ1-5	CAWSGQTANQPQHF	TGTGCCTGGAGTGGGCAAACAGCTAATCAGCCCCAGCATTTT
-	-	TRBV5-1	TRBJ2-3	CASSLDAGDTQYF	TGCGCCAGCAGCTTGGACGCGGGGGATACGCAGTATTTT
-	few	TRBV2	TRBJ2-1	CASSFHNEQFF	TGTGCCAGCAGCTTCCACAATGAGCAGTTCTTC
-	few	TRBV4-1	TRBJ1-1	CASSQESDQGTEAFF	TGCGCCAGCAGCCAAGAATCCGACCAGGGGACTGAAGCTTTCTTT
TRBD2	-	TRBV5-6	TRBJ2-1	CASRADLRAGGRFEQFF	TGTGCCAGCAGGGCCGACTTACGAGCGGGAGGGCGGTTTGAGCAGTTCTTC
TRBD2	few	TRBV7-6	TRBJ2-1	CASAPAGGGNEQFF	TGTGCCAGCGCCCCCGCGGGAGGGGGAAATGAGCAGTTCTTC
TRBD2	few	TRBV5-1	TRBJ2-5	CASSLPSSGAQETQYF	TGCGCCAGCAGCTTGCCGAGTAGCGGGGCACAAGAGACCCAGTACTTC
-	-	TRBV7-2	TRBJ1-6	CASSLTQGHNSPLHF	TGTGCCAGCAGCTTAACGCAGGGGCATAATTCACCCCTCCACTTT
-	few	TRBV18	TRBJ2-7	CASSPQQDHGEQYF	TGTGCCAGCTCACCTCAGCAGGATCACGGCGAGCAGTACTTC
TRBD2	few	TRBV5-1	TRBJ2-7	CASSSGRRVSDEQYF	TGCGCCAGCAGCTCCGGGAGGAGGGTGAGTGACGAGCAGTACTTC
-	-	TRBV11-3	TRBJ2-1	CASSLDRAQTYNEQFF	TGTGCCAGCAGCTTAGATCGCGCCCAAACCTACAATGAGCAGTTCTTC
-	-	TRBV6-1	TRBJ1-1	CASRNTGNTEAFF	TGTGCCAGCAGAAATACAGGGAACACTGAAGCTTTCTTT
TRBD1	-	TRBV9	TRBJ2-5	CASSVTGGGWETQYF	TGTGCCAGCAGCGTAACAGGGGGCGGATGGGAGACCCAGTACTTC
-	-	TRBV5-4	TRBJ2-3	CASSFGRAAGTDTQYF	TGTGCCAGCAGCTTCGGGCGGGCCGCGGGCACAGATACGCAGTATTTT
TRBD2	-	TRBV7-9	TRBJ2-7	CASSLPSGYEQYF	TGTGCCAGCAGCTTACCTAGCGGATACGAGCAGTACTTC
-	few	TRBV27	TRBJ1-2	CASSLRGGGYTF	TGTGCCAGCAGTTTACGAGGCGGAGGCTACACCTTC
-	once	TRBV30	TRBJ1-4	CAWSVRLGRVEKLFF	TGTGCCTGGAGTGTTAGATTGGGGAGAGTTGAAAAACTGTTTTTT
TRBD2	few	TRBV9	TRBJ2-3	CASSGSSGGHTDTQYF	TGTGCCAGCAGCGGTTCTAGCGGGGGGCACACAGATACGCAGTATTTT
TRBD2	few	TRBV7-3	TRBJ2-1	CASSLATSGRGSYNEQFF	TGTGCCAGCAGCTTAGCGACTAGCGGGAGGGGTTCTTACAATGAGCAGTTCTTC
-	-	TRBV19	TRBJ1-5	CASSDRLNQPQHF	TGTGCCAGTTCCGACAGGCTTAATCAGCCCCAGCATTTT
TRBD1	-	TRBV9	TRBJ2-7	CASSVGGQGREQYF	TGTGCCAGCAGCGTAGGTGGACAGGGAAGAGAGCAGTACTTC
-	-	TRBV7-9	TRBJ2-7	CASSTRESSYEQYF	TGTGCCAGCAGCACCCGGGAGAGCTCCTACGAGCAGTACTTC
-	-	TRBV30	TRBJ2-3	CAWRKGATDTQYF	TGTGCCTGGAGGAAGGGAGCTACAGATACGCAGTATTTT
-	-	TRBV6-5	TRBJ1-2	CASSYPPGNSYTF	TGTGCCAGCAGTTACCCTCCAGGGAATAGCTACACCTTC
-	few	TRBV14	TRBJ2-1	CASSQDISGRQFF	TGTGCCAGCAGCCAAGATATTAGCGGCAGGCAGTTCTTC
-	few	TRBV5-4	TRBJ2-3	CASSHAGAVSTDTQYF	TGTGCCAGCAGCCACGCGGGGGCCGTAAGCACAGATACGCAGTATTTT
-	-	TRBV4-1	TRBJ2-7	CASSLIGAGAYEQYF	TGCGCCAGCAGCCTAATAGGGGCCGGAGCCTACGAGCAGTACTTC
TRBD1	-	TRBV4-1	TRBJ2-7	CASSATGTGVYEQYF	TGCGCCAGCAGCGCCACCGGGACAGGCGTCTACGAGCAGTACTTC
-	-	TRBV4-1	TRBJ1-2	CASSLDAGTFYGYTF	TGCGCCAGCAGCCTAGATGCCGGGACTTTTTATGGCTACACCTTC
TRBD2	few	TRBV30	TRBJ2-3	CAWGLAGDGADTQYF	TGTGCCTGGGGTCTAGCGGGAGATGGGGCAGATACGCAGTATTTT
TRBD1	-	TRBV5-1	TRBJ2-3	CASSSDRSTNTQYF	TGCGCCAGCAGCTCGGACAGGTCGACGAATACGCAGTATTTT
TRBD1	-	TRBV6-6	TRBJ1-2	CASSRGQGYYGYTF	TGTGCCAGCAGTAGAGGACAGGGATACTATGGCTACACCTTC
-	few	TRBV19	TRBJ1-2	CASSESSRGYGYTF	TGTGCCAGTAGTGAAAGCTCTAGGGGCTATGGCTACACCTTC
-	-	TRBV18	TRBJ1-1	CASSGANTEAFF	TGTGCCAGCTCGGGGGCAAACACTGAAGCTTTCTTT
-	few	TRBV18	TRBJ1-5	CASSPGEDQPQHF	TGTGCCAGCTCACCAGGGGAGGATCAGCCCCAGCATTTT